These T cell receptor beta chains were read from a single sample in a study of cytomegalovirus exposure and HLA in healthy donors. Only in-frame clones appear in the TCRdb table, and some are missing; sequencing was by immunoSEQ multiplex PCR. Of 150,000 or so clones listed, around 90% are singletons. Source material: PBMCs. The receptors stem from a woman younger than 45 in good health and CMV-seropositive. Both conserved end residues are part of each CDR3. Fields, in order: V gene, J gene, clone size, D gene, CDR3 DNA, CDR3 protein. D genes are given only for firm matches. For some rows the clone size is stated as once, few or many, or as a class when expanded; others skip it.

TRBV5-1	TRBJ1-2	NA	TRBD1	TGCGCCAGCAGCAGGGACAGGAACGACTATGGCTACACCTTC	CASSRDRNDYGYTF
TRBV2	TRBJ2-4	NA	NA	TGTGCCAGCAATGGGCTAGCCAAAAACATTCAGTACTTC	CASNGLAKNIQYF
TRBV27	TRBJ2-4	NA	NA	TGTCAGGGACTAGCCAAAAACATTCAGTACTTC	CQGLAKNIQYF
TRBV29-1	TRBJ2-1	NA	NA	TGCAGCGTTGTAGAGGGCGGGGATGAGCAGTTCTTC	CSVVEGGDEQFF
TRBV28	TRBJ1-3	NA	TRBD1	TGTGCCAGCAGCCAGCGACAGGGTACGACCGGAAACACCATATATTTT	CASSQRQGTTGNTIYF
TRBV7-6	TRBJ2-7	once	NA	TGTGCCAGCAGCTTAAGTCAGGGGTCCTACGAGCAGTACTTC	CASSLSQGSYEQYF
TRBV9	TRBJ1-2	NA	NA	TGTGCCAGCAGCGTAGGTCCCCAGGGGCATGGCTACACCTTC	CASSVGPQGHGYTF
TRBV19	TRBJ1-2	once	NA	TGTGCCAGTAGTATAATCGGGACTCCCCACGGCTACACCTTC	CASSIIGTPHGYTF
TRBV28	TRBJ2-6	NA	NA	TGTGCCAGCAGTTTAGTGGGAGGACCTTTAATTTCCTCTGTCATCTCTGGGGCCAACGTCCTGACTTTC	CASSLVGGPLISSVISGANVLTF
TRBV28	TRBJ2-1	NA	NA	TGTGCCAGCCTAGGAGGGTCCTACAATGAGCAGTTCTTC	CASLGGSYNEQFF
TRBV10-3	TRBJ2-5	NA	TRBD2	TGTGCCATCAGTGTGGTTAGCGGGAGGGAAGAGACCCAGTACTTC	CAISVVSGREETQYF
TRBV4-1	TRBJ2-3	NA	TRBD1	TGCGCCAGCAGCCACGGGGACAGGGACACAGATACGCAGTATTTT	CASSHGDRDTDTQYF
TRBV27	TRBJ2-3	NA	NA	TGTGCCAGCAGTTTTAAGGGGGACCGCGCCTGGGCAGATACGCAGTATTTT	CASSFKGDRAWADTQYF
TRBV11-2	TRBJ2-7	NA	TRBD2	TGTGCCAGCAGCTCACCATCTAGCGGGAGAAGGTACGAGCAGTACTTC	CASSSPSSGRRYEQYF
TRBV7-2	TRBJ1-2	NA	NA	TGTGCCAGCAGCTTAGCCCAGGGCACCCTTAGACATGGCTACACCTTC	CASSLAQGTLRHGYTF
TRBV6-1	TRBJ1-5	few	NA	TGTGCCAGCAGTGAAGGGTCAGGTGGGAGTCAGCCCCAGCATTTT	CASSEGSGGSQPQHF
TRBV28	TRBJ1-2	NA	NA	TGTGCCAGCAGTTTAAGACAGGCGGGCTACACCTTC	CASSLRQAGYTF
TRBV5-6	TRBJ2-7	NA	TRBD2	TGTGCCAGCAGCGCGGTCGCTAGCGGGCCCCTCTCCTACGAGCAGTACTTC	CASSAVASGPLSYEQYF
TRBV6-1	TRBJ2-2	NA	NA	TGTGCCAGCAGTCGCTCCGCTAAGTTCCCCGGGGAGCTGTTTTTT	CASSRSAKFPGELFF
TRBV27	TRBJ2-7	NA	NA	TGTGCCAGCAGTGTAAATGGGGGACTTCCGTACGAGCAGTACTTC	CASSVNGGLPYEQYF
TRBV10-1	TRBJ2-3	NA	NA	TGCGCCAGCAGTGAAGGGGCCAGCACAGATACGCAGTATTTT	CASSEGASTDTQYF
TRBV7-6	TRBJ2-1	NA	TRBD2	TGTGCCAGCAGCTCTACGAGCGGGGGGCCAAACAATGAGCAGTTCTTC	CASSSTSGGPNNEQFF
TRBV19	TRBJ2-2	NA	TRBD1	TGTGCCAGTGCGGGACAGGGGAACACCGGGGAGCTGTTTTTT	CASAGQGNTGELFF
TRBV6-5	TRBJ1-5	NA	NA	TGTGCCAGCAGAAACGGGGTTCAGCCCCAGCATTTT	CASRNGVQPQHF
TRBV9	TRBJ2-1	NA	NA	TGTGCCAGCAGCGTCACTAGTACGGAGAACAATGAGCAGTTCTTC	CASSVTSTENNEQFF
TRBV6-5	TRBJ1-6	once	TRBD1	TGTGCCAGCAGTGAAAACAGGGGGCTATCACCCCTCCACTTT	CASSENRGLSPLHF
TRBV7-2	TRBJ2-1	NA	TRBD2	TGTGCCAGCAGCTCCACTAGCGGGGTTTACAATGAGCAGTTCTTC	CASSSTSGVYNEQFF
TRBV7-8	TRBJ1-5	NA	TRBD1	TGTGCCAGCAGTATCCGGGACAGGGTTCAACAGCCCCAGCATTTT	CASSIRDRVQQPQHF
TRBV5-1	TRBJ2-2	NA	NA	TGCGCCAGCAGCTTGGCGGGAGCAGCGGACACCGGGGAGCTGTTTTTT	CASSLAGAADTGELFF
TRBV7-9	TRBJ2-1	NA	TRBD2	TGTGCCAGCAGCTTAGTGAGCGGGACCTCCTACAATGAGCAGTTCTTC	CASSLVSGTSYNEQFF
TRBV11-2	TRBJ2-3	NA	NA	TGTGCCAGCAGCCTCGGGGGATCGGCAGATACGCAGTATTTT	CASSLGGSADTQYF
TRBV6-1	TRBJ1-2	once	NA	TGTGCCAGCAGTGAAAACAGTCCACACTATGGCTACACCTTC	CASSENSPHYGYTF
TRBV7-9	TRBJ2-7	NA	TRBD1	TGTGCCAGCAGCTTAGGGGACAGGGGGGACGACGAGCAGTACTTC	CASSLGDRGDDEQYF
TRBV29-1	TRBJ2-5	NA	NA	TGCAGCGCCTGGGCCCGCGGGGAAGAGACCCAGTACTTC	CSAWARGEETQYF
TRBV9	TRBJ2-7	once	TRBD2	TGTGCCAGCAGCGTAGGGCTAGCGGATCCCTCCTACGAGCAGTACTTC	CASSVGLADPSYEQYF
TRBV10-3	TRBJ2-7	NA	TRBD2	TGTGCCCCTCGGCGGACTAGCGGGAGAGTCTACGAGCAGTACTTC	CAPRRTSGRVYEQYF
TRBV13	TRBJ2-3	NA	TRBD2	TGTGCCAGCGCGGGGGGCACAGATACGCAGTATTTT	CASAGGTDTQYF